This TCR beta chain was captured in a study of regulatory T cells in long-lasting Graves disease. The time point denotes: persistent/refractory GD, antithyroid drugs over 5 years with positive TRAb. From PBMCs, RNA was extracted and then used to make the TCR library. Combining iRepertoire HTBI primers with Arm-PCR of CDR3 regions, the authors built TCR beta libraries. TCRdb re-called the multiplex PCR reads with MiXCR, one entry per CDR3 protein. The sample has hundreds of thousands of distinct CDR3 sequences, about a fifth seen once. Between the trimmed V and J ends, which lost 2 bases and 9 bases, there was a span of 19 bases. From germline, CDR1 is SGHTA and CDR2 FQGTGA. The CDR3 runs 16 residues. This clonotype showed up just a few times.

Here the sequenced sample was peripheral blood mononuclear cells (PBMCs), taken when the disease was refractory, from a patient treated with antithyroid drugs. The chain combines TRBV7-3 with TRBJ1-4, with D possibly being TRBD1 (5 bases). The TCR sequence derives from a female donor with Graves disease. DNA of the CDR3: TGTGCCAGCAGCTTATTATGGGACCCGCGGGGAAAAAAACTGTTTTTT. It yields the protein CASSLLWDPRGKKLFF.